This T cell receptor (beta chain) was observed in a study of T cells after posttransplantation cyclophosphamide. Study-wide findings and caveats: Later blood repertoires were often dominated by clones from the donor CD8+ memory compartment.

Regarding this clone: Its cognate antigen is unknown.

Libraries were prepared by immunoSEQ multiplex PCR; TCRdb keeps only in-frame clonotypes and omits some of them. The repertoire includes 30,000 or so clones, over 85% of them detected once, and under 15% sits in the top ten. The CDR3 totals 13 residues. The ends were cut back, 3 bases at V and 5 bases at J, with 8 bases in the middle. CDR1 is MGHDK, CDR2 SYGVNS, per germline. The sequenced sample was PBMCs. This TCR derives from a woman aged 40 to 50 with a blood cancer, CMV-positive, and with a related stem cell donor. This chain uses TRBV25-1 with TRBJ2-1; a weak D match, TRBD2 (5 bases). CDR3 residues: CASSDGVNNEQFF. CDR3 DNA: TGTGCCAGCAGTGACGGGGTAAACAATGAGCAGTTCTTC.